The 10 T cell receptor beta chains below all came from one sample that was sequenced in a study of CD8+CD57+ T cells in acquired aplastic anemia. Genomic DNA served as template for TCR beta VDJ and CDR3 profiling. One entry per CDR3 protein, called by TCRdb with MiXCR from the reads. The repertoire holds about 120,000 distinct CDR3 sequences, under 65% seen once, with 29% in the top ten. For sequencing, patients were chosen who had shown expansion of CD8+CD57+ cells by flow cytometry. Source material: sorted CD4+, CD8+, or CD8+CD57+ T cells (not recorded which) from PBMCs. Source of these receptors: a human donor with aplastic anemia.

V gene TRBV12-3 or TRBV12-4 combines with J gene TRBJ1-2, with 7 bases identical to TRBD1. This CDR3 is built from 16 residues. V trimming: 9 bases; J trimming: 1 base; junction bases outside the gene matches: 14. In DNA form, the CDR3 reads TGTGCCAGTAACAGCGGAGGGACAGCGGGTAACTATGGCTACACCTTC. Protein product: CASNSGGTAGNYGYTF.

The chain combines TRBV7-9 with TRBJ2-7; no clear D gene. V was trimmed by 3 bases and J by 7 bases, leaving 13 bases between them. This CDR3 is 13 amino acids long. Germline lookup yields CDR1 SEHNR and CDR2 FQNEAQ (reference sequence). The DNA of the CDR3 is TGTGCCAGCAGCTTGGCCGGGTCTTGGGAGCAGTACTTC. It yields the protein CASSLAGSWEQYF. Based on the CDR3 plus reference TRBV7-9 and TRBJ2-7, the full variable domain is DTGVSQNPRHKITKRGQNVTFRCDPISEHNRLYWYRQTLGQGPEFLTYFQNEAQLEKSRLLSDRFSAERPKGSFSTLEIQRTEQGDSAMYLCASSLAGSWEQYFGPGTRLTVT.

The chain recombines TRBV9 with TRBJ1-6; D call uncertain. Per germline, CDR1 SGDLS and CDR2 YYNGEE. The length of the CDR3 is 16 residues. With 4 bases removed from V and 7 bases from J, the gap between germline ends came to 18 bases. The DNA for the CDR3 is TGTGCCAGCAGCCAAGAAGGGCAGACACCAAATTCACCCCTCCACTTT. Amino acids: CASSQEGQTPNSPLHF.

To note about this clonotype: Germline and junction disagree at one end, which may indicate a read error. The chain recombines TRBV2 with TRBJ2-3; a weak D match, TRBD2 (5 bases). Germline-derived CDR1 and CDR2 are SNHLY and FYNNEI. CDR3 length equals 15 residues. CDR3 sequence (DNA): TGTGCCAGCGGTGAGGTAGCGATTAGCACAGATACGCAGTATTTT. As protein: CASGEVAISTDTQYF.

This clonotype was recorded many times. The chain uses TRBV19 and TRBJ1-1, with D tentatively TRBD1 (5 bases). The CDR3 loop spans 13 amino acids. Germline CDR1 reads LNHDA; CDR2 reads SQIVND (reference sequence). Deletions cut 8 bases from V and 9 bases from J, with 19 bases between. The CDR3 protein is CASAYETGRQAFF. CDR3 nucleotides: TGTGCCAGTGCGTACGAAACGGGACGTCAAGCTTTCTTT.

The V gene is TRBV7-9, the J gene TRBJ1-5, with TRBD1 matching 7 bases. J lost 6 bases, V lost 5 bases, and 7 bases had no gene match. From germline, CDR1 is SEHNR and CDR2 FQNEAQ (reference sequence). This CDR3 spans 14 amino acids. In DNA, the CDR3 is TGTGCCAGCAGCCCAACAGGGGAACGTCAGCCCCAGCATTTT. Residues: CASSPTGERQPQHF.

To note about this clonotype: This likely comes from a read error, as the CDR3 has no conserved phenylalanine or tryptophan at its end. The V and J genes are TRBV10-3 and TRBJ2-5; possible D gene TRBD2, 6 bases. Germline values: CDR1 ENHRY, CDR2 SYGVKD. This CDR3 comprises 14 residues. Here the CDR3 reads CASSDAGRGETQYL. DNA of the CDR3: TGTGCCAGCAGTGATGCCGGGCGGGGAGAGACCCAGTACCTC.

V gene TRBV24-1 combines with J gene TRBJ1-1; TRBD1 aligns across 7 bases. Germline V gives CDR1 KGHDR, CDR2 SFDVKD. This CDR3 spans 12 amino acids. Trimming at V came to 3 bases and at J to 10 bases, leaving 4 bases not matched to a gene. The CDR3 coding sequence is TGTGCCACCAGTGATGAGACAGGGTTAGCTTTCTTT. It yields the protein CATSDETGLAFF.

This rearrangement joins TRBV10-3 to TRBJ1-2, with D tentatively TRBD1 (5 bases). The germline CDR1 and CDR2 sequences are ENHRY and SYGVKD. The CDR3 extends over 11 amino acids. V lost 4 bases, J lost 6 bases, and 6 bases lay in between. The CDR3 loop is CAISVQDGYTF. CDR3 bases: TGTGCCATCAGTGTACAGGATGGCTACACCTTC.

The chain is built from TRBV12-3 or TRBV12-4 and TRBJ2-7; no clear D. The CDR3 loop spans 14 amino acids. Trimming stripped 1 base from V and 3 bases from J, with 10 bases between. The CDR3, as DNA: TGTGCCAGCAGTTTAGGGTTCCTCGGCTACGAGCAGTACTTC. Residues: CASSLGFLGYEQYF.